This record concerns one T cell receptor beta chain sequence. The clone's antigen remains unknown. No base-level quality is on record; no much larger clone is a single base apart. This sample stems from a study of cytomegalovirus exposure and HLA in healthy donors (dated by TCRdb to about 2017). About the study as a whole: In an earlier analysis of under 750 of the donors, roughly 300 Gb of sequence data and approximately 120 million unique TCR beta sequences from about 190 million T cells were reported. An early release that covered roughly 600 HLA-typed donors contained approximately 300 gigabases of sequencing data and roughly 84 million unique TCR sequences. Of the 350 to 450 genotyped donors, around 81% fell in the genetic ancestry cluster associated with self-reported Caucasian donors. The study aimed to test whether cataloging public T cell receptors could reveal signatures of past pathogen exposure. The study profiled the T cell repertoires of 550 to 700 subjects by immunosequencing and related them to cytomegalovirus serostatus. Along with the roughly 710-subject first cohort, a separate validation cohort of around 120 different subjects was used. To predict cytomegalovirus infection status, the study combined high-throughput TCR immunosequencing, statistical association of individual TCRs with disease status, and machine learning. A later analysis re-analyzed previously published TCR beta repertoires from 550 to 700 donors and added high-resolution HLA genotyping to study TCR occurrence patterns. In the later analysis, no new phenotypic data were used to find candidate immune exposures; instead, reliance was placed on TCR beta sequences and their occurrence across donors. An earlier analysis of more than 450 of the donors used high-throughput TCR beta sequencing to judge whether each TCR beta V gene segment behaved as functional or pseudogenic. Donor age, sex, ethnicity and CMV serostatus were compiled together with the repertoire data. In a later genetic analysis, genome-wide SNP genotypes for about 65% of the roughly 700 donors were used, and that subset was treated as a discovery cohort. Every repertoire in the discovery cohort had been generated on one and the same sequencing platform. HLA typing included class I and class II loci at four-digit resolution. The number of typed donors differed by locus: about 629-630 for A, B, C, DRB1 and DQB1; some 540 for DQA1; 606 for DPA1; and some 430 for DPB1. Roughly five DR-DQ haplotypes were handled as single units for association and clustering because linkage in the cohort was strong. Among some 400 genotyped donors of the cohort, an average of about 220,000 unique TCR beta nucleotide sequences was sequenced per donor, of which about 18% were non-productive. The full study reports these points: Correlated functional status among segregating V segments might reflect linkage disequilibrium, but an unknown experimental factor could not be ruled out. A later analysis associated roughly 17,000 TCR beta sequences with specific HLA alleles at a false discovery rate of 0.05. It was suggested by the authors that the approach could potentially be generalized to other disease states and immunological phenotypes. This cohort had only TCR beta chains sequenced, and the lack of alpha or paired-chain data limited which features could be detected. In a later analysis, TCR association rates were found to vary across HLA loci, with the most associated TCRs seen for DRB1 alleles and the fewest for HLA-C alleles. Because counts were too low, roughly 18 rarely observed V segments, including chromosome 9 orphons, were left out of the earlier analysis of approximately 580 of the donors. When HLA alleles, especially DR and DQ, strongly co-occurred, TCR associations were difficult to assign to individual alleles. In the study, roughly 160 TCR beta chains were listed as associated with cytomegalovirus. A later genetic analysis reported fewer N-insertions in productive TCRs among donors in an Asian-associated ancestry cluster than the 666-donor mean. The classifier was reported to diagnose cytomegalovirus status with high specificity and sensitivity in both the original and validation cohorts. Several of the top co-occurrence clusters appeared to be linked to parvovirus B19, influenza, CMV and Epstein-Barr virus, according to a later analysis. Most TCR sequences were observed very rarely across donors, whereas some public TCRs were present in many individuals. An earlier analysis of roughly 570 of the donors showed that most TCR beta V segments appeared in productive rearrangements either about 87% or about 30% of the time, which broadly matched IMGT annotations. In vitro tests confirmed that a few of the cytomegalovirus-associated TCR beta chains recognize cytomegalovirus antigens. Some IMGT-functional V segments, including TRBV6-2 and TRBV6-3, could not be told apart with the 87-base-pair reads, so those segments were excluded. In a later analysis, HLA-associated TCR beta chains showed more clonal expansion and lower generation probabilities than non-associated chains that were equally common. Most CMV-associated TCR beta chains appeared to be HLA-restricted in a later analysis, and the HLA associations seemed to be driven largely by CMV exposure. A cluster of highly shared sequence variants was judged likely to be a technical artifact of the sequencing pipeline. For the cohort, immune exposure information was limited to CMV serostatus. Roughly uniform sequencing depth across donors was assumed in presence/absence analyses, although this assumption may not hold. An association between a missense DCLRE1C variant and V-gene and J-gene trimming of TCR beta chains was found in a later genetic analysis and replicated in an independent cohort. HLA typing was unavailable for some donors at each locus, so association tests used only the typed subset. A further reported finding was that TCR beta sequences accurately predicted the HLA-A and HLA-B alleles for most subjects in the first cohort.

From its cysteine to its phenylalanine, the CDR3 spans 13 amino acids. CDR3 DNA only is kept here, 39 bases in frame from base 1. The germline V gene supplies CDR1 MNHNS and CDR2 SASEGT. V is cut by 6 bases and J by 2 bases, and the space between the germline ends is 10 bases. The library was obtained by the immunoSEQ multiplex PCR assay. For the multiplex PCR, a mixture combining 60 forward primers for TCR Vbeta segments and 13 reverse primers for TCR Jbeta segments was used. Amplification of the CDR3 region of rearranged TCR beta genes was performed with a multiplex PCR assay on genomic DNA. On the Illumina HiSeq System, the amplified TCR beta libraries were sequenced as 87-base-pair reads. Turning to the authors' computational methods: In a later analysis, some 80 million unique TCR beta chains were counted across the 500 to 700 repertoires, and roughly 11 million of these chains were shared by at least two donors. A nearest-neighbor algorithm error-corrected the raw reads and collapsed the reads into unique sequences, merging closely related sequences to remove PCR and sequencing errors. To assign V, D and J gene segments, CDR3 sequences were aligned to IMGT reference sequences. For a sequence to be retained, at least a six-nucleotide match to both a V gene segment and a J gene segment was required. A rearrangement counted as productive if the CDR3 had no stop codons and remained in frame with V and J, and every other rearrangement counted as non-productive. Following IMGT convention, CDR3 was defined as the stretch from the second conserved V-encoded cysteine up to the conserved J-encoded phenylalanine. The earlier analysis of about 560 of the donors excluded any sequence lacking an unambiguous match to a single V gene segment. An earlier analysis of 587 of the donors classified V segments as functional when productive rearrangements were above 56.7% and as segregating when the standard deviation between donors was above 5%. A statistical classification framework was built to diagnose cytomegalovirus status from the catalog of TCR beta chain sequences. V and J gene assignment, in a later analysis, came from comparing TCR nucleotide sequences with IMGT/GENE-DB human TR gene sequences. The TCRdist pipeline was used in a later analysis to assign CDR3 sequences and most-parsimonious VDJ recombination scenarios. In a later analysis, each TCR beta chain was defined by its CDR3 amino acid sequence together with its V-gene family, and reads lacking a unique V-gene family were excluded. As a way to deal with suspected cross-contamination and a sequencing artifact, a later analysis dropped 450 to 700 nucleotide sequences that were highly shared and had low generation probability. In a later analysis, a clonal expansion index for each public chain was calculated from normalized within-repertoire ranks of inferred template counts. In a later analysis, generation probabilities were computed using a VDJ recombination model fitted to out-of-frame rearrangements, and the results were checked against IGoR. In a later analysis, hypergeometric tests were used to score TCR-TCR, TCR-HLA and TCR-CMV co-occurrence, with a repertoire-size bias correction applied to TCR pairs. In a later analysis, false discovery rates were estimated by permuting HLA or CMV assignments 20 times. In a later analysis, co-occurring TCRs were grouped with DBSCAN, and TCRdist sequence similarity was added when clustering was performed within HLA-allele-positive subsets. Repertoires with fewer than 30,000 or more than 120,000 public chains, plus five repertoires with anomalous nucleotide sharing, were excluded from co-occurrence clustering. The clones in this table, taken by TCRdb from immuneACCESS, are in-frame only. Not every clone is retained; where verified, under half of the shortfall comes from an unresolved V gene, and the cause of the rest is unknown. That table supplies the V and J calls and clone size; D and trimming were determined from the DNA. This sample comprises over 100,000 clones, approximately 72% of them detected only once. The ten largest clones represent about 1.5% of the sample.

The cohort was made up of approximately 700 healthy bone marrow donors. All cohort members were sampled while nominally healthy, although unrecorded immune exposures were likely present. The donor was CMV seronegative and was included in the group of a few hundred seronegative cohort members. Each donor provided a peripheral blood sample, and peripheral blood mononuclear cells were used for TCR beta sequencing. Genomic DNA was extracted from the blood cell samples with the Qiagen DNeasy Blood Extraction Kit. The receptor chain draws on TRBV6-1 and TRBJ1-2, and possibly TRBD1, on 6 matching bases. This clonotype was obtained from a man younger than 35 in good health and CMV-seronegative. Sequences were obtained from PBMCs. The sequenced DNA: TGTGCCAGCAGAGTCACAGGGAACTATGGCTACACCTTC. Its coded protein is CASRVTGNYGYTF.